One TCR beta chain is described in this entry. Preparation of the TCRbeta library was carried out with unique molecular identifiers. TCRdb itself ran the PCR reads through MiXCR, one entry per CDR3 protein. The sample has more than 450,000 distinct CDR3 sequences; about 17% are singletons. The data stem from a study of T-cell reconstitution after alpha-beta-depleted transplantation in children. The ends were cut back, 5 bases at V and 3 bases at J, with 5 bases in the middle. Germline V gives CDR1 MNHEY, CDR2 SMNVEV (reference sequence). The CDR3 consists of 12 residues. This receptor was obtained from a human donor who donated a stem cell graft to a child with acute lymphoblastic leukemia. The chain combines TRBV27 with TRBJ1-5; D is uncertain. The sequencing used PBMCs from the stem cell graft donor, collected from the stem cell graft. In nucleotides, the CDR3 is TGTGCCAGCAGTGCCGTCAATCAGCCCCAGCATTTT. It is translated as CASSAVNQPQHF.